Here is one TCR beta chain with its context. A few counts support this clonotype. This receptor's antigen is unknown. The junction does not match germline at one end; this may be a read error. The record originates from a study of T-cell reconstitution after alpha-beta-depleted transplantation in children (dated by TCRdb to 2016 to 2017). General notes on the study: The study quantitatively tracked T-cell immune reconstitution after TCRalphabeta/CD19-depleted allogeneic hematopoietic cell transplantation in children using TCR repertoire profiling. Summary of the overall study and its limitations: The apparently early recovery of alphabetaT-cell counts about two months after transplant reportedly depended on only several hundred rapidly expanded clones that came from non-depleted graft cells. Over subsequent months, a decline in hyperexpanded clone frequencies was noted, and after one year, T-cell counts and TCRbeta diversity were mostly ascribed to newly produced T cells. In some patients, the high TCRbeta diversity seen at day 60 was put down to recipient T cells and intrathymic progenitors that had survived conditioning.

From its cysteine to its phenylalanine, the CDR3 spans 12 amino acids. Only the CDR3 DNA is retained, 36 bases long and in frame from the first base. CDR1 and CDR2, per the germline V gene, are SGHRS and YFSETQ. In the paper's terms, the treatment or condition label means: allogeneic hematopoietic cell transplantation with graft depleted of TCRalphabeta T cells and CD19 B cells. The children who served as transplant recipients had been given grafts of TCRalphabeta/CD19-depleted allogeneic hematopoietic cells. Libraries came from PCR. The sequencing machine was an Illumina HiSeq 2500. Molecular barcoding was employed in the preparation of TCR libraries, with unique molecular identifiers being used to normalize TCRbeta repertoire quantification. TCRdb trimmed the raw reads at Q25, called clones with MiXCR and kept productive beta chains. CDR3 protein sequences are deduplicated, and each keeps its most common genes and DNA. For this sample the table gives about 610,000 distinct CDR3 sequences, of which 25% to 30% were detected only once. The top ten constitute approximately 33% of the sample.

The chain is encoded by TRBV5-1 joined to TRBJ2-3; 6 matching bases give a weak D call of TRBD1. This specimen consisted of PBMCs, obtained before TCRalphabeta/CD19-depleted stem cell transplant. The TCR comes from a boy in the first two years of life with Wiskott-Aldrich syndrome, due to receive a stem cell transplant. The CDR3 protein: CASSLDRVAWVF. The nucleotide sequence reads TGCGCCAGCAGCTTGGACAGGGTTGCCTGGGTGTTT.